A single sample is the source of the 3 T cell receptor beta chains below, sequenced in a study of cytomegalovirus exposure and HLA in healthy donors. Use of 60 Vbeta and 13 Jbeta primers characterized the PCR. Sequenced by immunoSEQ multiplex PCR; TCRdb stores in-frame clones only, minus some. The data show around 200,000 clones, about 80% seen once. Sample: PBMCs. Source of these receptors: a boy younger than 18 in good health and CMV-seronegative.

In the case of this clone: Other DNA sequences within the sample encode an identical CDR3. The genes are TRBV29-1 and TRBJ2-1; TRBD2 aligns across 8 bases. With 8 bases clipped from V and 0 bases from J, the junction kept 9 bases outside the gene matches. Per the germline V gene, CDR1 is SQVTM and CDR2 is ANQGSEA. This CDR3 has 15 amino acids. This chain's CDR3 is CSSGGAASSYNEQFF. For the CDR3, the DNA is TGCAGCTCGGGGGGGGCGGCTAGCTCCTACAATGAGCAGTTCTTC.

A word on this clone: A junction end diverges from the germline sequence, so it may reflect a read error. The chain uses TRBV5-1 and TRBJ2-5; TRBD2 matches 7 bases. From germline, CDR1 is SGHRS and CDR2 YFSETQ. This CDR3 has 15 residues. CDR3 loop: CANSLSSSGQETQYF. CDR3 sequence (DNA): TGCGCCAACAGCTTGTCCTCTAGCGGACAAGAGACCCAGTACTTC.

The chain combines TRBV7-2 with TRBJ2-7; perhaps TRBD2 as D (7 bases). Trimming took 4 bases from V and 3 from J, leaving 22 bases between them. The CDR3 is 17 residues long. Germline assignment: CDR1 SGHTA and CDR2 FQGNSA. The CDR3 sequence is CASSSAQGGGRLYEQYF. In nucleotides, the CDR3 is TGTGCCAGCAGCTCTGCCCAAGGGGGGGGACGCCTCTACGAGCAGTACTTC.